This T cell receptor beta chain is drawn from a study of PD-L1 blockade in urothelial cancer. Study summary: Study patients had been treated with 0 to 3 previous chemotherapy regimens. Median T cell yield per blood sample was about 140,000 cells.

The templates were synthetic TCR analogs, and they were spiked into each PCR. Method: immunoSEQ multiplex PCR; TCRdb's copy keeps in-frame clones and lacks some. The sample holds 95,000 to 130,000 clones, around 88% seen once. Time point of the sample: peripheral blood 6 weeks after treatment start. Peripheral blood mononuclear cells were collected from every patient before and during treatment, yielding between 1 and 8 samples per patient. V shed 3 bases, J shed 0 bases, and the junction held 11 bases outside the gene matches. The CDR3 has 17 residues. Germline assignment: CDR1 LGHNA and CDR2 YNFKEQ.

The J gene is TRBJ2-7, the V gene TRBV4-2, with TRBD2 matching over 7 bases. This TCR was sampled from a man aged 55 to 70 with urothelial cancer. The sample consisted of PBMCs, taken around atezolizumab (anti-PD-L1) treatment. In DNA form, the CDR3 reads TGTGCCAGCAGCCACCGAGGCGCTAGCGGCCTCTCCTACGAGCAGTACTTC. As protein: CASSHRGASGLSYEQYF.